The 21 T cell receptor beta chains below were found in one sample sequenced in a study of a mutant IDH1 vaccine in newly diagnosed glioma. Time point noted: week 47, end of study. With topical imiquimod, each dose of the vaccine consisted of 300 ug of mutant IDH1 20-mer peptide. Produced via immunoSEQ multiplex PCR; TCRdb's table is partial and in-frame only. The data show tens of thousands of clones, with 75% to 90% seen just once and approximately 5% held by the top ten. No cognate antigen is known for these TCRs. The material was PBMCs, obtained from a glioma patient whose treatment included an IDH1 peptide vaccine. The receptors were gathered from a man between 35 and 55 years old with glioma.

The chain combines TRBV6-1 with TRBJ1-1, with 10 positions matching TRBD1. CDR1 is MNHNS and CDR2 is SASEGT in the germline V gene. This CDR3 spans 13 amino acids. The junction had 9 bases not matched to a gene; V was cut back by 11 bases and J by 6 bases. The CDR3 nucleotides read TGTGCCGGGGGGACAGGGGAATGGGCTGAAGCTTTCTTT. Amino acid sequence: CAGGTGEWAEAFF.

This clone has a handful of counts. CDR3 DNA sequence: TGTGCCAGCAGCCTGGGGGTCGTAAGCGAGTTCTTC. The encoded protein is CASSLGVVSEFF. The gene calls are TRBV7-2 and TRBJ2-1; D possibly uses TRBD1 or TRBD2 (5 bases each). The V end lost 5 bases, the J end lost 14 bases, and 16 bases lay between the germline ends. The germline V gene has CDR1 SGHTA and CDR2 FQGNSA. The CDR3 extends over 12 amino acids.

This CDR3 is CASSFGTRGPSSYEQYF. The CDR3 region has the DNA TGCGCCAGCAGCTTTGGGACCAGGGGACCTAGCTCCTACGAGCAGTACTTC. The chain combines TRBV5-1 with TRBJ2-7, with D perhaps matching TRBD1 (6 bases). Germline V gives CDR1 SGHRS, CDR2 YFSETQ. The length of the CDR3 is 17 residues. V gave up 2 bases and J gave up 0 bases, with 18 bases separating them. Filled out from reference TRBV5-1 and TRBJ2-7, the complete variable domain reads KAGVTQTPRYLIKTRGQQVTLSCSPISGHRSVSWYQQTPGQGLQFLFEYFSETQRNKGNFPGRFSGRQFSNSRSEMNVSTLELGDSALYLCASSFGTRGPSSYEQYFGPGTRLTVT.

The rearrangement links TRBV29-1 to TRBJ1-2, with D tentatively TRBD1 (6 bases). V was cut by 0 bases and J by 0 bases, with 20 bases left in between. Germline V gene sequence: CDR1 SQVTM, CDR2 ANQGSEA. The CDR3 contains 18 residues. CDR3 loop: CSVEEKAILGAPNYGYTF. The CDR3 nucleotides read TGCAGCGTTGAAGAAAAGGCAATCCTGGGGGCCCCTAACTATGGCTACACCTTC.

The rearrangement links TRBV7-2 to TRBJ2-3; 13 bases align to TRBD2. The CDR3 consists of 13 residues. Germline CDR1 is SGHTA and CDR2 is FQGNSA. Losses at the gene ends were 3 bases for V and 9 bases for J; bases not matched to a gene: 0. This CDR3 reads CASSLGLAGTQYF. As DNA, the CDR3 is TGTGCCAGCAGCTTGGGACTAGCGGGGACGCAGTATTTT.

The rearrangement joins TRBV6-1 to TRBJ2-2; D not certain. The CDR3 consists of 14 residues. Germline V gene data show CDR1 as MNHNS and CDR2 as SASEGT. The V and J ends lost 11 bases and 2 bases respectively, with 15 bases between them. The CDR3 loop is CAVNSISNTGELFF. CDR3 bases: TGTGCCGTAAATTCGATCTCTAACACCGGGGAGCTGTTTTTT.

This clone appeared once. Other DNA sequences in this sample translate to the same CDR3. The chain recombines TRBV27 with TRBJ1-1, with D maybe TRBD1 (5 bases). With 8 bases removed from V and 3 bases from J, the gap between germline ends came to 13 bases. The germline V gene has CDR1 MNHEY and CDR2 SMNVEV (reference sequence). CDR3 length: 13 residues. The CDR3 DNA reads as TGTGCCAGCGGAAGGGGCCGGGACACTGAAGCTTTCTTT. Translated: CASGRGRDTEAFF.

The chain employs TRBV5-1 and TRBJ2-7, with 11 bases matching TRBD2. The CDR3 is made up of 16 amino acids. The ends lost 0 bases at V and 0 bases at J; junction bases unmatched: 2. CDR1 is SGHRS, CDR2 YFSETQ, per germline. The CDR3 DNA reads as TGCGCCAGCAGCTTGGGACTAGCGGGACTCTCCTACGAGCAGTACTTC. Encoded protein: CASSLGLAGLSYEQYF.

The chain recombines TRBV11-3 with TRBJ2-1, with no clear D. Germline V gene lookup returns CDR1 SGHNT and CDR2 YENEEA. The V end was cut by 1 base, the J end by 7 bases, with 14 bases between. This CDR3 is built from 15 residues. The chain's CDR3 is CASSLVGAKENEQFF. As DNA, the CDR3 is TGTGCCAGCAGCTTAGTTGGAGCGAAGGAGAATGAGCAGTTCTTC.

This CDR3 reads CASRGMGYGYTF. In DNA form, the CDR3 reads TGTGCCAGCAGGGGGATGGGCTATGGCTACACCTTC. The chain uses TRBV2 and TRBJ1-2, with D uncertain. Trimming pared 6 bases from V and 4 bases from J, leaving 9 bases between. CDR3 length: 12 residues. Germline CDR1 reads SNHLY; CDR2 reads FYNNEI.

The V call is TRBV9, the J call TRBJ2-5; 7 nucleotides agree with TRBD1. Germline CDR1 is SGDLS and CDR2 is YYNGEE. V dropped 3 bases and J dropped 4; count of bases not matched to a gene: 9. This CDR3 contains 15 residues. The CDR3 nucleotides are TGTGCCAGCAGCGCCCCGACAGGGTTCATAGAGACCCAGTACTTC. Its translation: CASSAPTGFIETQYF.

This chain joins TRBV25-1 and TRBJ2-1; TRBD2 agrees at 9 bases. Germline V lookup: CDR1 MGHDK, CDR2 SYGVNS. This CDR3 spans 16 amino acids. The trim removed 10 bases at V and 5 bases at J, leaving 15 bases unmatched. The CDR3 nucleotides are TGTGCCACCGAAACGACAAGCGGGAGGCCGAACAATGAGCAGTTCTTC. Protein product: CATETTSGRPNNEQFF.

The chain recombines TRBV7-8 with TRBJ2-3, with TRBD1 as a possible D gene (8 bases). The CDR3 is 17 amino acids. Germline CDR1 and CDR2: SGHVS and FQNEAQ. The ends were cut back, 1 base at V and 4 bases at J, with 18 bases in the middle. The CDR3 region is CASSLGVGTGGADTQYF. CDR3 bases: TGTGCCAGCAGCTTAGGTGTAGGAACAGGGGGGGCAGATACGCAGTATTTT.

This chain connects TRBV7-9 to TRBJ2-7, with TRBD1 matching over 8 bases. The J segment lost 2 bases and the V segment lost 3 bases, leaving 6 bases of the junction unmatched. CDR3 length: 15 amino acids. CDR1 and CDR2 (germline): SEHNR, FQNEAQ (reference sequence). CDR3 coding DNA: TGTGCCAGCAGCTTTTCCCGACAGGGGCCCTACGAGCAGTACTTC. As protein: CASSFSRQGPYEQYF.

This chain connects TRBV5-5 to TRBJ2-4; 10 nucleotides line up with TRBD1. Germline V gives CDR1 SGHKS, CDR2 YYEKEE (reference sequence). V lost 1 base to trimming and J lost 0 bases; unmatched junction nucleotides: 10. There are 19 residues in the CDR3. The DNA of the CDR3 is TGTGCCAGCAGCTTGACCGGGACAGGGGCCTCAGCAGCCAAAAACATTCAGTACTTC. This sequence encodes CASSLTGTGASAAKNIQYF. Filled out from reference TRBV5-5 and TRBJ2-4, the complete variable domain reads DAGVTQSPTHLIKTRGQQVTLRCSPISGHKSVSWYQQVLGQGPQFIFQYYEKEERGRGNFPDRFSARQFPNYSSELNVNALLLGDSALYLCASSLTGTGASAAKNIQYFGAGTRLSVL.

Only one count was recorded for this clone. The chain links TRBV18 to TRBJ2-2, with D possibly matching TRBD1 (6 bases). The V gene lost 5 bases and the J gene lost 0 bases, with 16 bases spanning the gap. The CDR3 contains 17 residues. The germline V gene has CDR1 KGHSH and CDR2 LQKENI. CDR3 DNA: TGTGCCAGCTCATCAGGATACAGGGTTCCGAACACCGGGGAGCTGTTTTTT. Residues: CASSSGYRVPNTGELFF. Full variable domain (outside the CDR3, taken from reference TRBV18 and TRBJ2-2): NAGVMQNPRHLVRRRGQEARLRCSPMKGHSHVYWYRQLPEEGLKFMVYLQKENIIDESGMPKERFSAEFPKEGPSILRIQQVVRGDSAAYFCASSSGYRVPNTGELFFGEGSRLTVL.

The V gene is TRBV7-9, the J gene TRBJ1-6, with TRBD1 matching 8 bases. Unmatched junction bases numbered 2, after V lost 5 bases and J lost 5 bases. The V gene's germline CDR1 is SEHNR and CDR2 FQNEAQ (reference sequence). This CDR3 has 14 amino acids. CDR3 bases: TGTGCCAGCAGCCTGACAGGGGATAATTCACCCCTCCACTTT. Translation gives CASSLTGDNSPLHF.

The chain uses TRBV7-9 and TRBJ2-7; 9 positions agree with TRBD1. V shed 5 bases, J shed 2 bases, and the junction held 10 bases outside the gene matches. The CDR3 consists of 16 residues. CDR1 is SEHNR, CDR2 FQNEAQ, per germline (reference sequence). DNA of the CDR3: TGTGCCAGCAGCACACGCCGGGACAGGGCTCCCTACGAGCAGTACTTC. It codes for CASSTRRDRAPYEQYF.

The rearrangement joins TRBV10-3 to TRBJ2-2; 9 bases align to TRBD2. CDR1 and CDR2 (germline): ENHRY, SYGVKD. The V segment lost 7 bases and the J segment 7 bases; nucleotides outside the gene matches: 7. This CDR3 comprises 14 residues. The CDR3 DNA reads as TGTGCCATCAAGGCGGGGGGGGATGGCGGGGAGCTGTTTTTT. Encoded protein: CAIKAGGDGGELFF.

CDR3 protein: CASSPHDSPLHF. CDR3 in DNA: TGTGCCAGCAGCCCTCATGATTCACCCCTCCACTTT. V gene TRBV9 combines with J gene TRBJ1-6; D is undetermined. This CDR3 region has 12 residues. V was cut by 4 bases and J by 8 bases, with 7 bases left in between. Germline CDR1 SGDLS, CDR2 YYNGEE.

The chain carries TRBV28 and TRBJ2-7, with D possibly being TRBD2 (6 bases). V was clipped by 5 bases and J by 1 base, with 21 bases between them. CDR1 is MDHEN and CDR2 is SYDVKM in the germline V gene. CDR3 length equals 17 residues. The CDR3 loop reads CASSLGGEAGRSYEQYF. The CDR3 bases are TGTGCCAGCAGTCTCGGCGGGGAAGCGGGCCGATCCTACGAGCAGTACTTC.